This T cell receptor beta chain was sequenced for a study of regulatory T cells in long-lasting Graves disease. In this sample, this clonotype turned up many times. Its target is not known. CDR3-region Arm-PCR and iRepertoire HTBI primers produced the TCR beta libraries. TCRdb re-analysed the multiplex PCR reads in MiXCR, keeping a single row per CDR3 protein. There are some 420,000 distinct CDR3 sequences in the sample; around a fifth occur only once, and around 14% lies in the top ten. Overall study results and limits: TRBV28, TRBJ1-2 and TRBJ2-5 were segments that persistent disease favored. Whereas more than 950 public clonotypes were shared by new patients, persistent patients shared more, at a few thousand.

CDR1 and CDR2 from the germline V gene are LGHDT and YNNKEL (reference sequence). This CDR3 spans 15 amino acids. Trimming shortened V by 0 bases and J by 5 bases, and 13 bases separated the two germline ends. Time point described: persistent/refractory GD, antithyroid drugs over 5 years with positive TRAb. Construction of the TCR library relied on RNA isolated from PBMCs. Graves' disease diagnoses followed American Thyroid Association guidelines. The sample consisted of peripheral blood mononuclear cells (PBMCs), taken when the disease was refractory, from a patient treated with antithyroid drugs. The chain links TRBV3-1 to TRBJ2-5, with D tentatively TRBD2 (6 bases). The TCR sequence derives from a female donor with Graves disease. The DNA for the CDR3 is TGTGCCAGCAGCCAAGAATCGGCGGGGTGGGAGACCCAGTACTTC. Protein sequence: CASSQESAGWETQYF.